The rows below give T cell receptor beta chains drawn from one sample of a study of T cell responses to AZD1222 COVID-19 vaccine. Profiling relied on immunoSEQ multiplex PCR, and the TCRdb table lists in-frame clones only, not all of them. The sample carries fewer than 200,000 clones, around 90% recorded once. This material consisted of peripheral blood, taken on day 0 of AZD1222 vaccination. Receptors originate from an adult in good health. The conserved cysteine and the conserved F or W are not part of the CDR3 here.

J gene	V gene	CDR3 length	CDR3 protein
TRBJ1-3	TRBV2	9	ASSRENTIY
TRBJ1-5	TRBV6-5	12	ASKQGGSNQPQH
TRBJ2-7	TRBV11-2	10	ASSLDGYEQY
TRBJ1-2	TRBV28	9	ASSLNYGYT
TRBJ2-1	TRBV14	13	ASSATLVSYNEQF
TRBJ1-2	TRBV7-9	10	ASSSSEFGYT
TRBJ2-1	TRBV7-9	14	ASSGPREGRYNEQF
TRBJ2-7	TRBV10-2	14	ASTETSGLGPYEQY
TRBJ1-4	TRBV30	10	AWRSLGEKLF
TRBJ1-5	TRBV6-1	16	ASSEAMTGVPSNQPQH
TRBJ1-4	TRBV6-5	12	ASSQGATNEKLF
TRBJ2-5	TRBV15	14	ATSRDWTGTEETQY
TRBJ1-6	TRBV3-1/TRBV3-2	12	ASSQGGGNSPLH
TRBJ2-3	TRBV3-1/TRBV3-2	10	ASSPPSDTQY
TRBJ2-5	TRBV6-4	14	ASSPGQGAAGETQY
TRBJ2-7	TRBV5-1	12	ASSSGLASYEQY
TRBJ2-7	TRBV21-1	13	ASSKGGQGRGEQY
TRBJ2-3	TRBV5-7	9	ASSCTDTQY
TRBJ1-5	TRBV7-6	13	ASSLLGDSNQPQH
TRBJ1-6	TRBV19	13	ASTLDRGNNSPLH
TRBJ2-1	TRBV5-1	10	ASTTDYNEQF
TRBJ1-2	TRBV5-1	13	ASTDRSGFDYGYT
TRBJ1-1	TRBV29-1	11	SGRQTGNTEAF
TRBJ2-1	TRBV7-9	14	ASSRSGLAEKNEQF
TRBJ2-7	TRBV4-1	12	ASSPPGQGYEQY
TRBJ1-2	TRBV15	13	ATSAKGQGTYGYT
TRBJ1-6	TRBV12-3/TRBV12-4	10	ASSLPSQPLH
TRBJ2-2	TRBV6-1	14	ASSDVGGLNTGELF
TRBJ1-2	TRBV5-4	11	ASSLTGANGYT
TRBJ1-1	TRBV29-1	10	SVTTGPTEAF
TRBJ2-2	TRBV2	13	ASSEVAENTGELF
TRBJ1-2	TRBV19	12	ASLDRPPNYGYT
TRBJ2-7	TRBV30	10	AWSVLRHRVS
TRBJ1-2	TRBV6-1	11	ASSEVRGYGYT
TRBJ1-2	TRBV24-1	11	ATSDLRQGGYT
TRBJ1-1	TRBV19	9	ASSQGPEAF
TRBJ2-7	TRBV27	14	ASSSLRREGPGEQY
TRBJ2-1	TRBV30	17	AWSVSGLAGRSSYNEQF
TRBJ2-1	TRBV7-8	11	ASGGTEYNEQF
TRBJ1-1	TRBV5-1	12	ASSLSSVNTEAF
TRBJ1-2	TRBV30	11	ATQEQWGYGYT
TRBJ2-7	TRBV10-3	13	AISDGTGGVYEQY
TRBJ1-2	TRBV12-5	12	ASGSGQGVEGYT
TRBJ2-7	TRBV18	12	ASSSRTGPYEQY
TRBJ2-7	TRBV2	13	ASSEMDRVTYEQY